The 25 T cell receptor beta chains reported below all come from one sample, sequenced in a study of T cells in narcolepsy. Repertoires were generated with immunoSEQ multiplex PCR, while TCRdb's copy carries only in-frame clones and drops some. The sample gives roughly 25,000 clones, about four fifths of which show up once; approximately 1.3% is in the top ten. Input material: CD45RA- memory CD4+ T cells from PBMCs. These TCRs come from a human donor with narcolepsy.

J is TRBJ1-5 and V is TRBV28, with TRBD1 identical over 7 bases. J lost 0 bases, V lost 8 bases, and 10 bases had no gene match. The CDR3 extends over 16 amino acids. The germline V gene encodes CDR1 MDHEN and CDR2 SYDVKM. The CDR3 protein is CASGSGQRYSNQPQHF. CDR3 bases: TGTGCCAGCGGCTCGGGACAGAGATATAGCAATCAGCCCCAGCATTTT.

V usage is TRBV19 and J usage is TRBJ1-5; 7 bases map to TRBD1. The length of the CDR3 is 16 residues. Germline loops: CDR1 LNHDA, CDR2 SQIVND (reference sequence). Trimming took 5 bases from V and 7 from J; bases not matched to a gene: 14. CDR3 loop: CASSPPSDRVRQPQHF. CDR3 sequence (DNA): TGTGCCAGTAGTCCCCCTTCCGACAGGGTCCGACAGCCCCAGCATTTT.

This chain connects TRBV29-1 to TRBJ1-1; tentative D call: TRBD1 (5 bases). This CDR3 comprises 16 residues. Germline V lookup: CDR1 SQVTM, CDR2 ANQGSEA. V was cut by 5 bases and J by 2 bases, with 21 bases left in between. The CDR3 loop is CSVNPFTTDPNTEAFF. The DNA for the CDR3 is TGCAGCGTTAACCCTTTTACGACAGACCCTAACACTGAAGCTTTCTTT.

CDR3: CASSYSAGDQETQYF. The CDR3 DNA is TGTGCCAGCAGTTACTCGGCAGGGGACCAAGAGACCCAGTACTTC. J is TRBJ2-5 and V is TRBV6-6, with D possibly being TRBD1 (6 bases). V was trimmed by 0 bases and J by 0 bases, leaving 8 bases between them. The CDR3 runs 15 residues. Germline-derived CDR1 and CDR2 are MNHNY and SVGAGI (reference sequence).

The chain recombines TRBV27 with TRBJ2-7; no definite D call. CDR3 size: 17 residues. Germline V CDR1 and CDR2: MNHEY, SMNVEV (reference sequence). Trimming took 6 bases from V and 7 from J, leaving 28 bases between them. This chain's CDR3 is CASSPRGQPPMVGEQYF. Written as DNA, the CDR3 is TGTGCCAGCAGCCCCCGCGGCCAACCCCCAATGGTCGGAGAGCAGTACTTC.

V is TRBV7-3 and J is TRBJ1-2, with D uncertain. The CDR3 covers 14 residues. In germline, CDR1 is SGHTA, CDR2 FQGTGA. With 5 bases removed from V and 5 bases from J, the gap between germline ends came to 15 bases. The DNA of the CDR3 is TGTGCCAGCAGCCGGGAGGGCAGAGATTATGGCTACACCTTC. Its protein product is CASSREGRDYGYTF.

This chain connects TRBV7-2 to TRBJ1-4; a weak D match, TRBD1 (5 bases). Trimming took 2 bases from V and 11 from J, leaving 12 bases between them. Germline assignment: CDR1 SGHTA and CDR2 FQGNSA. This CDR3 spans 13 amino acids. The CDR3 reads CASSLTGGLKLFF. The CDR3 DNA reads as TGTGCCAGCAGCTTAACAGGAGGGCTCAAACTGTTTTTT.

The V gene is TRBV7-2, the J gene TRBJ2-7; D gene uncertain. CDR1 and CDR2 from the germline V gene are SGHTA and FQGNSA. V was clipped by 1 base and J by 6 bases, with 7 bases between them. The CDR3 totals 12 residues. The CDR3 here is CASSLDSGEQYF. CDR3 DNA: TGTGCCAGCAGCTTAGATTCAGGCGAGCAGTACTTC.

This rearrangement joins TRBV2 to TRBJ2-1; D unresolved. CDR1 is SNHLY and CDR2 is FYNNEI in the germline V gene. The CDR3 sequence is 15 residues long. The germline V and J ends were trimmed by 3 bases and 2 bases, with 11 bases remaining between them. The CDR3, as DNA: TGTGCCAGCAGTGATAGTCTAGGGCCCTACAATGAGCAGTTCTTC. It yields the protein CASSDSLGPYNEQFF.

This clone has a single count. The chain employs TRBV28 and TRBJ2-1; possibly TRBD1 or TRBD2 for D (5 bases each). Trimming removed 5 bases from V and 3 bases from J, with 11 bases in between. The CDR3 is 14 amino acids. Germline V gene data show CDR1 as MDHEN and CDR2 as SYDVKM. The CDR3 coding sequence is TGTGCCAGCAGTCCGGGACCTGTCTACAATGAGCAGTTCTTC. Its protein product is CASSPGPVYNEQFF.

This clone was counted a few times. The chain uses TRBV6-5 and TRBJ1-5; D uncertain. This CDR3 comprises 13 residues. Looked up from germline, CDR1 is MNHEY and CDR2 is SVGAGI. V dropped 2 bases and J dropped 9 bases, with 11 bases sitting between them. CDR3: CASSYVQQGPQHF. The DNA for the CDR3 is TGTGCCAGCAGTTACGTCCAGCAAGGGCCCCAGCATTTT.

This clone has only a few counts. This rearrangement joins TRBV10-3 to TRBJ2-7; no definite D call. Trimming pared 10 bases from V and 1 base from J, leaving 8 bases between. Germline V lookup: CDR1 ENHRY, CDR2 SYGVKD. The length of the CDR3 is 11 residues. This CDR3 reads CATGRSYEQYF. CDR3 DNA: TGTGCCACCGGACGGTCCTACGAGCAGTACTTC.

The chain links TRBV11-2 to TRBJ2-1; the D gene is possibly TRBD2 (6 bases). V was shortened by 1 base and J by 4 bases, with 23 bases between the two germline ends. CDR1 and CDR2 from the germline V gene are SGHAT and FQNNGV. This CDR3 has 19 amino acids. In nucleotides, the CDR3 is TGTGCCAGCAGCTTAGGCGGGGTTCCGGGGGACTTGCGTTACAATGAGCAGTTCTTC. Translation: CASSLGGVPGDLRYNEQFF.

The chain joins TRBV2 to TRBJ2-3; D possibly corresponds to TRBD2 (6 bases). The CDR3 spans 12 residues. V lost 8 bases to trimming and J lost 1 base, with 7 bases between them. Germline CDR1 is SNHLY and CDR2 is FYNNEI. The DNA of the CDR3 is TGTGCCAGCGTAGCGGGCACAGATACGCAGTATTTT. This sequence encodes CASVAGTDTQYF.

The V gene is TRBV6-1, the J gene TRBJ1-2; the D is unclear. Germline CDR1 reads MNHNS; CDR2 reads SASEGT. V was cut by 5 bases and J by 6 bases, with 13 bases left in between. The CDR3 contains 13 residues. CDR3 sequence (DNA): TGTGCCAGCAGTACGCGGTTCGAAGATGGCTACACCTTC. Translation: CASSTRFEDGYTF.

This clone turned up a few times. V gene TRBV5-5 combines with J gene TRBJ1-1; D is ambiguous. The germline V gene has CDR1 SGHKS and CDR2 YYEKEE (reference sequence). The CDR3 is 14 residues long. V lost 0 bases and J lost 4, with 10 bases in between. This chain's CDR3 is CASSLDPGGTEAFF. CDR3 in DNA: TGTGCCAGCAGCTTGGACCCGGGAGGCACTGAAGCTTTCTTT.

This clone was detected only a few times. The rearrangement links TRBV14 to TRBJ1-4; TRBD1 agrees at 8 bases. The junction had 4 bases not matched to a gene; V was cut back by 4 bases and J by 3 bases. The germline CDR1 and CDR2 sequences are SGHDN and FVKESK. The CDR3 has 15 residues. DNA for the CDR3: TGTGCCAGCAGCCTCATGGACAGGGCTAATGAAAAACTGTTTTTT. This encodes CASSLMDRANEKLFF.

J is TRBJ1-1 and V is TRBV5-6; D is possibly TRBD1 (6 bases). This CDR3 region has 13 residues. Germline assignment: CDR1 SGHDT and CDR2 YYEEEE. V was shortened by 2 bases and J by 8 bases, with 13 bases between the two germline ends. CDR3 in amino acids: CASSFRGVMEAFF. CDR3 nucleotides: TGTGCCAGCAGCTTTAGGGGGGTGATGGAAGCTTTCTTT.

This clone has just one count. The V and J genes are TRBV5-1 and TRBJ1-6; D is perhaps TRBD1 (5 bases). The V and J ends lost 4 bases and 5 bases respectively, with 13 bases between them. CDR1 is SGHRS, CDR2 YFSETQ, per germline. This CDR3 contains 15 residues. This chain's CDR3 is CASSQKDSDNSPLHF. As DNA, the CDR3 is TGCGCCAGCAGCCAGAAAGACAGCGATAATTCACCCCTCCACTTT.

Concerning this clone itself: At one boundary the junction diverges from the germline segment, which might be a read error. The CDR3 nucleotides read TGTGCCAGCAGCTTTTTTGGAGACACCATATATTTT. This translates into CASSFFGDTIYF. The chain is built from TRBV5-4 and TRBJ1-3; no clear D gene. Germline V gene lookup returns CDR1 SGHNT and CDR2 YYREEE (reference sequence). The length of the CDR3 is 12 residues.

The chain couples TRBV6-5 to TRBJ1-1; D gene ambiguous. The CDR3 is 12 amino acids. Germline V gene sequence: CDR1 MNHEY, CDR2 SVGAGI. V lost 7 bases and J lost 5, with 11 bases in between. The CDR3 is CASTQLRTEAFF. The CDR3 nucleotides read TGTGCCAGCACCCAACTGCGGACTGAAGCTTTCTTT.

This rearrangement joins TRBV10-3 to TRBJ1-5; 7 nucleotides match TRBD1. V gave up 2 bases and J gave up 5 bases; unmatched junction bases: 3. The CDR3 is 14 amino acids. CDR1 is ENHRY and CDR2 is SYGVKD in the germline V gene. The chain's CDR3 is CAISERGRDQPQHF. In DNA form, the CDR3 reads TGTGCCATCAGTGAGAGGGGGCGCGATCAGCCCCAGCATTTT.

The gene calls are TRBV5-1 and TRBJ2-1, with TRBD2 matching 11 bases. V trimming: 0 bases; J trimming: 1 base; junction bases outside the gene matches: 3. CDR1 SGHRS and CDR2 YFSETQ come from the germline V gene. The CDR3 has 17 residues. CDR3 sequence: CASSLVPSGGSYNEQFF. The CDR3 nucleotides are TGCGCCAGCAGCTTGGTGCCTAGCGGGGGGTCCTACAATGAGCAGTTCTTC.

The rearrangement links TRBV7-2 to TRBJ2-1; D uncertain. Germline V gene sequence: CDR1 SGHTA, CDR2 FQGNSA. The CDR3 extends over 14 amino acids. Trimming removed 3 bases from V and 8 bases from J, with 14 bases in between. DNA of the CDR3: TGTGCCAGCAGCTTTCTGGGATCTAGGGATGAGCAGTTCTTC. Protein: CASSFLGSRDEQFF.

This clone was counted between two and nine times. The genes are TRBV10-2 and TRBJ2-7, with TRBD2 identical over 10 bases. This CDR3 has 13 amino acids. The V and J ends lost 6 bases and 4 bases, in that order; junction bases with no gene match: 3. CDR1 WSHSY and CDR2 SAAADI come from the germline V gene. The CDR3 protein is CASRTSGEYEQYF. In DNA, the CDR3 is TGCGCCAGCAGAACTAGCGGGGAATACGAGCAGTACTTC.